Shown below are 26 T cell receptor beta chains from a single sample sequenced in a study of cytomegalovirus exposure and HLA in healthy donors. The PCR was carried out with 60 Vbeta primers and 13 Jbeta primers. Clones were sequenced by immunoSEQ multiplex PCR, and TCRdb holds only the in-frame ones, with some missing. Found here are 90,000 to 100,000 clones, more than 70% of them singletons; the top ten hold 6% to 8.5%. Material: PBMCs. All receptors derive from a female donor in good health and CMV-seronegative.

V is TRBV5-1 and J is TRBJ2-7, with D hard to call. Germline V CDR1 and CDR2: SGHRS, YFSETQ. Trimming removed 0 bases at V and 4 bases at J, with 11 bases between. The CDR3 has 14 amino acids. CDR3 region: CASSLDPPRYEQYF. CDR3 bases: TGCGCCAGCAGCTTGGACCCCCCGAGGTACGAGCAGTACTTC.

As DNA, the CDR3 is TGCGCCAGCAGCCAAGGGGCAAGAAACACTGAAGCTTTCTTT. Protein product: CASSQGARNTEAFF. This chain links TRBV4-1 with TRBJ1-1, with D unclear. V was pared by 1 base and J by 2 bases, with 8 bases between. This CDR3 contains 14 residues. CDR1 and CDR2 from the germline V gene are MGHRA and YSYEKL.

The V and J genes are TRBV7-3 and TRBJ1-1, with D maybe TRBD1 (6 bases). V was clipped by 4 bases and J by 1 base, with 13 bases between them. The CDR3 is 15 residues long. Germline values: CDR1 SGHTA, CDR2 FQGTGA. The CDR3 nucleotides are TGTGCCAGCAGCTCACAGGGTGGTGGGAACACTGAAGCTTTCTTT. Its translation: CASSSQGGGNTEAFF.

This clone is a singleton in its sample. V gene TRBV2 combines with J gene TRBJ2-1, with 10 nucleotides matching TRBD2. Germline V gene sequence: CDR1 SNHLY, CDR2 FYNNEI. The CDR3 runs to 13 residues. J lost 15 bases, V lost 6 bases, and 11 bases had no gene match. This chain's CDR3 is CASRIPTSGSLFF. The DNA for the CDR3 is TGTGCCAGCAGGATCCCGACTAGCGGGTCCCTGTTCTTC.

This chain connects TRBV9 to TRBJ2-2; D is possibly TRBD2 (6 bases). This CDR3 contains 16 residues. Between the trimmed V and J ends, which lost 7 bases and 3 bases, there was a span of 19 bases. Germline CDR1 is SGDLS and CDR2 is YYNGEE. The CDR3 here is CASFRPGVRDTGELFF. CDR3 coding DNA: TGTGCCAGCTTCCGGCCGGGGGTCCGGGACACCGGGGAGCTGTTTTTT. Full variable domain (outside the CDR3, taken from reference TRBV9 and TRBJ2-2): DSGVTQTPKHLITATGQRVTLRCSPRSGDLSVYWYQQSLDQGLQFLIQYYNGEERAKGNILERFSAQQFPDLHSELNLSSLELGDSALYFCASFRPGVRDTGELFFGEGSRLTVL.

J is TRBJ2-1 and V is TRBV6-5; TRBD1 aligns across 9 bases. Losses at the gene ends were 6 bases for V and 1 base for J; bases not matched to a gene: 4. The CDR3 length is 15 residues. Germline assignment: CDR1 MNHEY and CDR2 SVGAGI. CDR3 DNA sequence: TGTGCCAGCAGAGGAGGACAGGGGTCCTACAATGAGCAGTTCTTC. It translates to CASRGGQGSYNEQFF.

This clone was observed a handful of times. This chain uses TRBV12-5 with TRBJ2-2, with TRBD1 identical over 12 bases. Germline V gene lookup returns CDR1 LGHNT and CDR2 FRNRAP. The V segment lost 2 bases and the J segment 1 base; nucleotides outside the gene matches: 14. The CDR3 is 21 residues long. CDR3 residues: CASGLSISGTGGQVNTGELFF. In DNA form, the CDR3 reads TGTGCTAGTGGTTTGTCTATTTCCGGGACAGGGGGCCAGGTGAACACCGGGGAGCTGTTTTTT.

In the case of this clone: A junction end diverges from the germline sequence, so it may reflect a read error. This chain links TRBV7-9 with TRBJ1-2, with 7 nucleotides matching TRBD1. CDR1 and CDR2 from the germline V gene are SEHNR and FQNEAQ (reference sequence). The CDR3 runs to 15 residues. For the CDR3, the DNA is TGTTCCAGCAGCTTAGGACAGGCTCCTAACTATGGCTACACCTTC. Its translation is CSSSLGQAPNYGYTF.

This chain connects TRBV28 to TRBJ1-6, with TRBD1 matching 11 bases. This CDR3 comprises 14 residues. Germline-derived CDR1 and CDR2 are MDHEN and SYDVKM. V lost 6 bases, J lost 10 bases, and 5 bases stayed unmatched. The CDR3: CASRPGTGGSPLHF. The CDR3 region has the DNA TGTGCCAGCAGGCCCGGGACAGGGGGATCACCCCTCCACTTT. The whole variable domain, filled in from reference TRBV28 and TRBJ1-6, reads DVKVTQSSRYLVKRTGEKVFLECVQDMDHENMFWYRQDPGLGLRLIYFSYDVKMKEKGDIPEGYSVSREKKERFSLILESASTNQTSMYLCASRPGTGGSPLHFGNGTRLTVT.

This clone has more than one count but fewer than ten. The rearrangement joins TRBV6-1 to TRBJ2-7; 8 bases fit TRBD1. Trimming cost V 2 bases and J 3 bases; bases outside gene matches: 3. Looked up from germline, CDR1 is MNHNS and CDR2 is SASEGT. The CDR3 runs 14 residues. The CDR3 DNA sequence: TGTGCCAGCAGTGAACAGGGGGCGTTCTACGAGCAGTACTTC. Translating it yields CASSEQGAFYEQYF.

The chain recombines TRBV6-5 with TRBJ2-7, with TRBD1 matching 8 bases. V shed 0 bases and J 6 bases; nucleotides not matched to a gene: 7. Germline V gene sequence: CDR1 MNHEY, CDR2 SVGAGI. The CDR3 length is 15 residues. The CDR3 here is CASSYSETGVSEQYF. DNA for the CDR3: TGTGCCAGCAGTTACTCGGAGACAGGGGTGAGCGAGCAGTACTTC.

The sample holds one count of this clone. The chain recombines TRBV9 with TRBJ2-3, with a tentative D call TRBD1 (6 bases). The germline CDR1 and CDR2 sequences are SGDLS and YYNGEE. This CDR3 is built from 16 residues. V lost 4 bases and J 3 bases, leaving 18 bases between the germline ends. The CDR3 spells CASSPGQIIITDTQYF. CDR3 DNA: TGTGCCAGCAGCCCCGGACAGATAATTATTACAGATACGCAGTATTTT.

The chain recombines TRBV7-2 with TRBJ2-7; 7 bases agree with TRBD2. Germline CDR1 reads SGHTA; CDR2 reads FQGNSA. With 4 bases clipped from V and 3 bases from J, the junction kept 9 bases outside the gene matches. The CDR3 loop spans 15 amino acids. CDR3 loop: CASSSGRDYFYEQYF. CDR3 DNA: TGTGCCAGCAGCTCGGGACGGGACTATTTCTACGAGCAGTACTTC.

This clone appeared a few times. V is TRBV29-1 and J is TRBJ2-3; TRBD2 is a possible D gene (5 bases). From germline, CDR1 is SQVTM and CDR2 ANQGSEA. This CDR3 comprises 13 residues. Between the trimmed V and J ends, which lost 6 bases and 4 bases, there was a span of 14 bases. In DNA, the CDR3 is TGCAGCGTAGAGGGCGTTAAGGCAGATACGCAGTATTTT. Protein sequence: CSVEGVKADTQYF.

The chain is built from TRBV5-1 and TRBJ1-4; possibly TRBD1 for D (6 bases). This CDR3 has 15 residues. V gave up 1 base and J gave up 2 bases, with 9 bases separating them. CDR1 is SGHRS and CDR2 is YFSETQ in the germline V gene. The CDR3 is CASSLPTGTNEKLFF. The CDR3 DNA follows: TGCGCCAGCAGCTTGCCAACAGGGACTAATGAAAAACTGTTTTTT. The full variable domain, completed using reference TRBV5-1 and TRBJ1-4, is KAGVTQTPRYLIKTRGQQVTLSCSPISGHRSVSWYQQTPGQGLQFLFEYFSETQRNKGNFPGRFSGRQFSNSRSEMNVSTLELGDSALYLCASSLPTGTNEKLFFGSGTQLSVL.

The V call is TRBV18, the J call TRBJ2-7, with D tentatively TRBD1 (5 bases). This CDR3 has 14 amino acids. Deletions cut 6 bases from V and 2 bases from J, with 14 bases between. Germline assignment: CDR1 KGHSH and CDR2 LQKENI. The CDR3 loop is CASSTQGWTYEQYF. CDR3 DNA sequence: TGTGCCAGCTCGACCCAGGGATGGACCTACGAGCAGTACTTC.

The J gene is TRBJ2-6, the V gene TRBV27, with D possibly being TRBD1 (5 bases). V was pared by 6 bases and J by 1 base, with 19 bases between. The CDR3 spans 18 residues. Germline CDR1 and CDR2: MNHEY and SMNVEV (reference sequence). The CDR3 sequence: CASSPPGNSLSGANVLTF. The CDR3 DNA sequence: TGTGCCAGCAGCCCTCCAGGGAACTCCTTATCTGGGGCCAACGTCCTGACTTTC. The complete variable domain, with remaining parts taken from reference TRBV27 and TRBJ2-6, reads EAQVTQNPRYLITVTGKKLTVTCSQNMNHEYMSWYRQDPGLGLRQIYYSMNVEVTDKGDVPEGYKVSRKEKRNFPLILESPSPNQTSLYFCASSPPGNSLSGANVLTFGAGSRLTVL.

V usage is TRBV18 and J usage is TRBJ1-5, with 8 positions matching TRBD1. The germline CDR1 and CDR2 sequences are KGHSH and LQKENI. Unmatched junction bases numbered 8, after V lost 1 base and J lost 6 bases. The CDR3 is 16 amino acids. The CDR3 DNA is TGTGCCAGCTCACCACAGAGACAGGGGTTTGGTCAGCCCCAGCATTTT. Its protein product is CASSPQRQGFGQPQHF.

The rearrangement links TRBV7-2 to TRBJ1-1; a weak D match, TRBD1 (5 bases). V was shortened by 1 base and J by 6 bases, with 12 bases between the two germline ends. CDR3 length equals 14 residues. Germline V lookup: CDR1 SGHTA, CDR2 FQGNSA. The CDR3 DNA sequence: TGTGCCAGCAGCTTAGTCTCGATACAGGCTGAAGCTTTCTTT. This codes for CASSLVSIQAEAFF.

In DNA form, the CDR3 reads TGTGCCAGCAGCCGGGGGGGAGAGAGAGGAAACACCATATATTTT. Its protein product is CASSRGGERGNTIYF. The V gene is TRBV5-4, the J gene TRBJ1-3; possible D gene TRBD1, 5 bases. The V gene's germline CDR1 is SGHNT and CDR2 YYREEE (reference sequence). V was clipped by 4 bases and J by 4 bases, with 15 bases between them. The CDR3 has 15 residues.

The chain is built from TRBV6-1 and TRBJ1-3; D is ambiguous. The CDR3 is 13 residues long. The germline gives CDR1 MNHNS, CDR2 SASEGT. V was clipped by 5 bases and J by 0 bases, with 5 bases between them. The CDR3 DNA is TGTGCCAGCAGTTTGAGCTCTGGAAACACCATATATTTT. This gives the protein CASSLSSGNTIYF.

The chain is built from TRBV27 and TRBJ1-3; D not resolved. Trimming removed 3 bases from V and 4 bases from J, with 13 bases in between. This CDR3 region has 15 residues. Germline assignment: CDR1 MNHEY and CDR2 SMNVEV (reference sequence). The CDR3 reads CASSFSAFGGNTIYF. CDR3 DNA sequence: TGTGCCAGCAGTTTTTCGGCTTTCGGGGGAAACACCATATATTTT.

This clone came up a few times. The chain has TRBV15 and TRBJ1-4; possible D gene TRBD1, 6 bases. CDR1 and CDR2 (germline): LNHNV, YYDKDF (reference sequence). V gave up 1 base and J gave up 6 bases, with 15 bases separating them. This CDR3 spans 16 amino acids. The CDR3 sequence is CATSRAFGAGDEKLFF. CDR3 coding DNA: TGTGCCACCAGCAGAGCCTTCGGGGCAGGGGATGAAAAACTGTTTTTT.

This clone turned up a few times. The chain is built from TRBV6-5 and TRBJ1-1; D may be TRBD1 (6 bases). CDR1 and CDR2 from the germline V gene are MNHEY and SVGAGI. This CDR3 contains 14 residues. Trimming removed 10 bases from V and 5 bases from J, with 20 bases in between. The CDR3 loop is CATTKPTGGTEAFF. The CDR3 DNA sequence: TGTGCCACTACTAAACCGACAGGTGGGACTGAAGCTTTCTTT.

The chain links TRBV5-6 to TRBJ2-2; TRBD2 aligns across 9 bases. The V gene's germline CDR1 is SGHDT and CDR2 YYEEEE. Unmatched junction bases numbered 16, after V lost 6 bases and J lost 7 bases. The CDR3 is 17 amino acids. The CDR3 reads CASTLKVLAGSVGELFF. The DNA of the CDR3 is TGTGCCAGCACCCTTAAAGTCCTAGCGGGAAGCGTCGGGGAGCTGTTTTTT.

This clone was observed a single time. V is TRBV27 and J is TRBJ1-5; D possibly corresponds to TRBD1 (5 bases). The germline V gene has CDR1 MNHEY and CDR2 SMNVEV (reference sequence). The CDR3 sequence is 18 residues long. The V end was cut by 3 bases, the J end by 6 bases, with 24 bases between. The CDR3 nucleotides read TGTGCCAGCAGTTTCGTCAGGGAATCGAAGATGGGAGGTCAGCCCCAGCATTTT. This sequence encodes CASSFVRESKMGGQPQHF.